The 6 T cell receptor beta chains listed next were all sequenced from one sample in a study of shared clonotypes between healthy human individuals. Libraries were prepared by immunoSEQ multiplex PCR; TCRdb keeps only in-frame clonotypes and omits some of them. The sample yields about 1 million clones, 78% seen once. What was sequenced was memory CD4+ T cells from PBMCs. Regarding subset: CD45RA-negative fraction. These receptor sequences come from a man aged 18 to 30 in good health. Some clones in this sample may be carry-over from other donors' samples.

The chain employs TRBV11-3 and TRBJ1-4; weak D call: TRBD1 (5 bases). From germline, CDR1 is SGHNT and CDR2 YENEEA. V dropped 5 bases and J dropped 9 bases, with 13 bases sitting between them. The CDR3 is 13 residues long. The DNA for the CDR3 is TGTGCCAGCAGCCCCGGACACGGCCAAAAACTGTTTTTT. Protein: CASSPGHGQKLFF.

This clone was observed a handful of times. Here the CDR3 reads CASSLDRAGNTIYF. The CDR3 DNA reads TGTGCCAGCAGCCTCGACAGGGCTGGAAACACCATATATTTT. This rearrangement joins TRBV7-2 to TRBJ1-3; the match to TRBD1 covers 7 bases. Per germline, CDR1 SGHTA and CDR2 FQGNSA. J gave up 2 bases and V 5 bases, and 3 bases lay outside the gene matches. There are 14 residues in the CDR3. Using reference TRBV7-2 and TRBJ1-3 for the parts outside the CDR3, the full variable domain is GAGVSQSPSNKVTEKGKDVELRCDPISGHTALYWYRQSLGQGLEFLIYFQGNSAPDKSGLPSDRFSAERTGGSVSTLTIQRTQQEDSAVYLCASSLDRAGNTIYFGEGSWLTVV.

The chain couples TRBV30 to TRBJ1-3; D gene ambiguous. With 5 bases removed from V and 4 bases from J, the gap between germline ends came to 3 bases. Germline assignment: CDR1 GTSNPN and CDR2 SVGIG (reference sequence). The length of the CDR3 is 10 residues. For the CDR3, the DNA is TGTGCCTGGTCGGGAAACACCATATATTTT. It yields the protein CAWSGNTIYF. Looking up the rest from reference TRBV30 and TRBJ1-3 gives the full variable domain: SQTIHQWPATLVQPVGSPLSLECTVEGTSNPNLYWYRQAAGRGLQLLFYSVGIGQISSEVPQNLSASRPQDRQFILSSKKLLLSDSGFYLCAWSGNTIYFGEGSWLTVV.

This clone was found many times. The rearrangement uses TRBV11-1 and TRBJ2-2; 9 nucleotides match TRBD2. This CDR3 is 17 amino acids long. V shed 4 bases, J shed 2 bases, and the junction held 8 bases outside the gene matches. The germline V gene encodes CDR1 SGHAT and CDR2 FQDESV (reference sequence). The CDR3, as DNA: TGTGCCAGCAGCTCGCTTAGCGGGAGAAGTAACACCGGGGAGCTGTTTTTT. Translation: CASSSLSGRSNTGELFF.

V gene TRBV30 combines with J gene TRBJ2-3; D uncertain. V was trimmed by 0 bases and J by 1 base, leaving 5 bases between them. The CDR3 totals 13 residues. The V gene's germline CDR1 is GTSNPN and CDR2 SVGIG (reference sequence). The DNA of the CDR3 is TGTGCCTGGAGTGTCCCAGGCACAGATACGCAGTATTTT. It translates to CAWSVPGTDTQYF.

This clone was detected once. V usage is TRBV10-3 and J usage is TRBJ1-1, with D perhaps matching TRBD1 (5 bases). Trimming cost V 10 bases and J 2 bases, with 11 bases left between them. Germline loops: CDR1 ENHRY, CDR2 SYGVKD. The CDR3 totals 12 residues. DNA for the CDR3: TGTGCCACCGCCAGGGCCAACACTGAAGCTTTCTTT. It yields the protein CATARANTEAFF.